These 30 T cell receptor beta chains came from one sample sequenced in a study of identical twins (dated by TCRdb to about 2016). Receptor libraries were prepared by 5' RACE. This sample was sequenced with an Illumina HiSeq 2000. TCRdb applied fastp at Q25 and MiXCR to the public reads, then kept only in-frame beta chains. Rows with a matching CDR3 protein are joined into one entry that keeps the most common DNA and genes. The sample table lists 1.5 million to 2 million distinct CDR3 sequences, less than 40% of them with a count of one. Of the sample, about 0.25% falls within the top ten clones. The sequencing input was cord blood. The receptors derive from a newborn girl in good health.

This clonotype was observed once. This rearrangement joins TRBV5-1 to TRBJ1-6; a weak D match, TRBD1 (6 bases). The CDR3 loop spans 14 amino acids. The germline V and J ends were trimmed by 4 bases and 9 bases, with 14 bases remaining between them. The germline V gene has CDR1 SGHRS and CDR2 YFSETQ. CDR3 DNA: TGCGCCAGCAGCGTATCAGGGGCCGGTTCACCCCTCCACTTT. This codes for CASSVSGAGSPLHF. Drawing the rest from reference TRBV5-1 and TRBJ1-6, the complete variable domain is KAGVTQTPRYLIKTRGQQVTLSCSPISGHRSVSWYQQTPGQGLQFLFEYFSETQRNKGNFPGRFSGRQFSNSRSEMNVSTLELGDSALYLCASSVSGAGSPLHFGNGTRLTVT.

The chain couples TRBV20-1 to TRBJ2-7; D not certain. V lost 2 bases and J 3 bases, leaving 14 bases between the germline ends. This CDR3 is 14 amino acids long. Looked up from germline, CDR1 is DFQATT and CDR2 is SNEGSKA (reference sequence). The CDR3 bases are TGCAGTGCTAGAACTGGTGGTGACCTCTACGAGCAGTACTTC. Encoded protein: CSARTGGDLYEQYF.

This clonotype was counted between two and nine times. The chain joins TRBV18 to TRBJ1-1; 8 nucleotides align to TRBD1. The junction had 8 bases not matched to a gene; V was cut back by 4 bases and J by 1 base. Germline assignment: CDR1 KGHSH and CDR2 LQKENI. CDR3 length: 16 amino acids. The CDR3 loop reads CASSLQGVIRNTEAFF. CDR3 sequence (DNA): TGTGCCAGCTCACTACAGGGGGTTATTAGGAACACTGAAGCTTTCTTT.

In its sample, this clonotype was seen a few times. The genes are TRBV14 and TRBJ2-1, with D maybe TRBD2 (5 bases). Germline CDR1 SGHDN, CDR2 FVKESK. The CDR3 is 15 amino acids. V was trimmed by 2 bases and J by 9 bases, leaving 17 bases between them. Written as DNA, the CDR3 is TGTGCCAGCAGCCAATTAGCGTTCTACCTCAGTGAGCAGTTCTTC. This sequence encodes CASSQLAFYLSEQFF.

The rearrangement uses TRBV28 and TRBJ1-1; a possible D gene is TRBD1 (5 bases). Trimming cost V 6 bases and J 3 bases, with 35 bases left between them. Germline CDR1 and CDR2: MDHEN and SYDVKM. The CDR3 runs to 21 residues. CDR3 amino acids: CASSRSRVHLAPSKPDTEAFF. The CDR3 DNA sequence: TGTGCCAGCAGCCGGTCCAGGGTACACCTCGCCCCGTCGAAGCCGGACACTGAAGCTTTCTTT. The full variable domain, in which reference TRBV28 and TRBJ1-1 provide the parts outside the CDR3, is DVKVTQSSRYLVKRTGEKVFLECVQDMDHENMFWYRQDPGLGLRLIYFSYDVKMKEKGDIPEGYSVSREKKERFSLILESASTNQTSMYLCASSRSRVHLAPSKPDTEAFFGQGTRLTVV.

This clonotype was found a few times. Here the CDR3 reads CASSLSGQRNNEQFF. In DNA, the CDR3 is TGTGCCAGCAGCTTAAGCGGACAAAGGAACAATGAGCAGTTCTTC. The chain employs TRBV7-6 and TRBJ2-1; perhaps D is TRBD1 or TRBD2 (5 bases each). Trimming took off 2 bases at V and 5 bases at J, with 13 bases between the two ends. Germline assignment: CDR1 SGHVS and CDR2 FNYEAQ. CDR3 size: 15 residues.

V gene TRBV2 combines with J gene TRBJ1-6; no reliable D call. The CDR3 totals 15 residues. Germline CDR1 and CDR2: SNHLY and FYNNEI. With 1 base removed from V and 7 bases from J, the gap between germline ends came to 11 bases. The CDR3 sequence is CASSEGPDGNSPLHF. The CDR3 DNA reads as TGTGCCAGCAGTGAAGGTCCCGACGGGAATTCACCCCTCCACTTT.

This chain joins TRBV5-1 and TRBJ2-1; a possible D gene is TRBD2 (7 bases). This CDR3 comprises 17 residues. Deletions cut 0 bases from V and 9 bases from J, with 22 bases between. CDR1 is SGHRS and CDR2 is YFSETQ in the germline V gene. CDR3 in DNA: TGCGCCAGCAGCTTGGGGGGGGGCGCGCCCCGGATCACTGAGCAGTTCTTC. This encodes CASSLGGGAPRITEQFF.

The table lists this clonotype with many counts. The chain employs TRBV29-1 and TRBJ2-7, with no clear D. Germline lookup yields CDR1 SQVTM and CDR2 ANQGSEA. The length of the CDR3 is 11 residues. The V and J ends lost 7 bases and 7 bases respectively, with 14 bases between them. The DNA for the CDR3 is TGCAGCGGCTCGTTGACTGGGGAGCAGTACTTC. Translation: CSGSLTGEQYF.

This rearrangement joins TRBV20-1 to TRBJ2-7, with unresolved D. CDR3 length equals 11 residues. Germline V lookup: CDR1 DFQATT, CDR2 SNEGSKA (reference sequence). V was shortened by 5 bases and J by 0 bases, with 5 bases between the two germline ends. The CDR3 sequence: CSAGPSYEQYF. CDR3 DNA sequence: TGCAGTGCTGGGCCCTCCTACGAGCAGTACTTC.

The rearrangement joins TRBV28 to TRBJ2-5; possibly TRBD2 for D (6 bases). The CDR3 is 11 amino acids. V shed 7 bases and J shed 7 bases, with 10 bases lying between them. CDR1 MDHEN and CDR2 SYDVKM come from the germline V gene. CDR3 sequence: CASTIGGTQYF. The CDR3 coding sequence is TGTGCCAGCACCATCGGGGGGACCCAGTACTTC.

This sequence joins TRBV20-1 and TRBJ2-7, with TRBD2 matching 7 bases. Looked up from germline, CDR1 is DFQATT and CDR2 is SNEGSKA (reference sequence). Trimming cost V 0 bases and J 0 bases; bases outside gene matches: 5. This CDR3 has 15 amino acids. In nucleotides, the CDR3 is TGCAGTGCTAGAGATTCAAGCGGGACCTCCTACGAGCAGTACTTC. Amino acids: CSARDSSGTSYEQYF.

This chain connects TRBV20-1 to TRBJ1-1, with a possible D match to TRBD1 (5 bases). Trimming pared 6 bases from V and 4 bases from J, leaving 12 bases between. The CDR3 totals 12 residues. Germline V gene sequence: CDR1 DFQATT, CDR2 SNEGSKA (reference sequence). The CDR3 spells CSAPLGGTEAFF. The CDR3 nucleotides are TGCAGTGCCCCGCTTGGGGGCACTGAAGCTTTCTTT.

This chain connects TRBV27 to TRBJ2-5, with TRBD2 matching 12 bases. Per the germline V gene, CDR1 is MNHEY and CDR2 is SMNVEV (reference sequence). The CDR3 runs 16 residues. J lost 1 base, V lost 6 bases, and 6 bases had no gene match. CDR3 sequence: CASRAMTSGGQETQYF. CDR3 nucleotide sequence: TGTGCCAGCAGGGCCATGACTAGCGGGGGCCAAGAGACCCAGTACTTC.

This clonotype showed up just a few times. The chain has TRBV7-2 and TRBJ2-2; maybe TRBD2 (6 bases). This CDR3 has 15 residues. Germline V gene lookup returns CDR1 SGHTA and CDR2 FQGNSA. Trimming took 0 bases from V and 4 from J, leaving 9 bases between them. The CDR3 DNA reads as TGTGCCAGCAGCTTAGCGGGGACTCTCACCGGGGAGCTGTTTTTT. This gives the protein CASSLAGTLTGELFF.

The V call is TRBV12-3 or TRBV12-4, the J call TRBJ1-1; D remains unclear. Deletions cut 3 bases from V and 11 bases from J, with 16 bases between. CDR3 length: 13 amino acids. For the CDR3, the DNA is TGTGCCAGCAGTTTCGGTGCGGGCCGAGGGGCTTTCTTT. Its translation is CASSFGAGRGAFF.

This chain links TRBV6-6 with TRBJ2-1; 9 bases line up with TRBD2. The CDR3 sequence is 16 residues long. Germline V CDR1 and CDR2: MNHNY, SVGAGI (reference sequence). The V and J ends lost 2 bases and 2 bases, in that order; junction bases with no gene match: 4. This chain's CDR3 is CASSYTSSGAYNEQFF. CDR3 bases: TGTGCCAGCAGTTACACCTCTAGCGGGGCCTACAATGAGCAGTTCTTC.

The V gene is TRBV6-2 or TRBV6-3, the J gene TRBJ1-5; 7 bases are shared with TRBD1. Germline V gene lookup returns CDR1 MNHEY and CDR2 SVGEGT. V trimming: 8 bases; J trimming: 0 bases; junction bases outside the gene matches: 10. The CDR3 is made up of 16 amino acids. The CDR3 spells CASRRTGVYSNQPQHF. In DNA, the CDR3 is TGTGCCAGCCGTAGGACAGGCGTATATAGCAATCAGCCCCAGCATTTT.

The sample holds a few counts of this clonotype. The CDR3 DNA reads TGTGCCACCCGGGGGGGGGCGGAGAACACTGAAGCTTTCTTT. Its translation is CATRGGAENTEAFF. The chain recombines TRBV24-1 with TRBJ1-1, with a weak D call TRBD1 (6 bases). This CDR3 comprises 14 residues. V dropped 9 bases and J dropped 1 base, with 14 bases sitting between them. CDR1 and CDR2 from the germline V gene are KGHDR and SFDVKD.

The CDR3 coding sequence is TGCAGTCCGATCTTGCGGGGGCCCCGCACAGATACGCAGTATTTT. Encoded protein: CSPILRGPRTDTQYF. This sequence joins TRBV20-1 and TRBJ2-3; weak D call: TRBD2 (7 bases). Germline lookup yields CDR1 DFQATT and CDR2 SNEGSKA (reference sequence). V was clipped by 8 bases and J by 1 base, with 19 bases between them. There are 15 residues in the CDR3.

The chain carries TRBV3-1 and TRBJ2-1; no definite D call. The CDR3 loop spans 13 amino acids. Trimming removed 1 base from V and 11 bases from J, with 12 bases in between. Germline CDR1 is LGHDT and CDR2 is YNNKEL (reference sequence). CDR3: CASSQVGDRKQFF. CDR3 nucleotides: TGTGCCAGCAGCCAAGTTGGGGATAGGAAGCAGTTCTTC.

The V and J genes are TRBV25-1 and TRBJ2-5; D might be TRBD1 or TRBD2, each matching 6 bases. The DNA end favors TRBJ2-7, so the J call may be wrong. The CDR3 has 15 amino acids. Germline V gene data show CDR1 as MGHDK and CDR2 as SYGVNS. This CDR3 reads CASSEGGHRVYEQYF. CDR3 coding DNA: TGTGCCAGCAGTGAGGGGGGCCACAGGGTCTACGAGCAGTACTTC.

The chain uses TRBV9 and TRBJ1-2; D not resolved. Germline lookup yields CDR1 SGDLS and CDR2 YYNGEE. The CDR3 length is 14 residues. V was clipped by 1 base and J by 3 bases, with 10 bases between them. The CDR3 sequence is CASSVTEDYYGYTF. CDR3 nucleotides: TGTGCCAGCAGCGTAACGGAAGATTACTATGGCTACACCTTC.

This clonotype appeared a few times. The chain has TRBV6-1 and TRBJ2-1, with 8 bases lining up with TRBD1. The V segment lost 5 bases and the J segment 15 bases; nucleotides outside the gene matches: 6. The germline gives CDR1 MNHNS, CDR2 SASEGT. CDR3 length: 11 amino acids. The CDR3 nucleotides are TGTGCCAGCAGTAAAGGACAGGGAAGGTTCTTC. Its protein is CASSKGQGRFF.

V is TRBV10-3 and J is TRBJ2-2; no firm D call. Germline loops: CDR1 ENHRY, CDR2 SYGVKD. The CDR3 is 13 residues long. Trimming removed 4 bases at V and 3 bases at J, with 6 bases between. The DNA for the CDR3 is TGTGCCATCAGTGGGGCAGACACCGGGGAGCTGTTTTTT. Translation gives CAISGADTGELFF.

This clonotype was observed a handful of times. CDR3 loop: CASKILAGGDYNEQFF. CDR3 DNA sequence: TGCGCCAGCAAAATCCTAGCGGGAGGGGACTACAATGAGCAGTTCTTC. This chain joins TRBV10-2 and TRBJ2-1, with 12 bases that match TRBD2. Germline assignment: CDR1 WSHSY and CDR2 SAAADI. The V gene end was trimmed by 7 bases and the J gene end by 3 bases; junction bases not matched to a gene: 7. This CDR3 is 16 amino acids long.

This clonotype was seen only a few times. The junction departs from the called germline gene at one end, perhaps through a read error. This sequence joins TRBV9 and TRBJ2-1; TRBD2 is a possible D gene (5 bases). Germline V lookup: CDR1 SGDLS, CDR2 YYNGEE. This CDR3 region has 13 residues. Here the CDR3 DNA reads TGTGCCAGCAGCGTAGCTCTAGCCAATGAGCTGTTCTTC. It is translated as CASSVALANELFF.

This clonotype was seen only a few times. The chain links TRBV10-3 to TRBJ2-1; TRBD2 agrees at 11 bases. From germline, CDR1 is ENHRY and CDR2 SYGVKD. V lost 0 bases to trimming and J lost 6 bases; unmatched junction nucleotides: 4. This CDR3 is 16 amino acids long. CDR3 loop: CAISESLAGGINEQFF. CDR3 nucleotides: TGTGCCATCAGTGAGTCCTTAGCGGGAGGGATCAATGAGCAGTTCTTC.

The rearrangement uses TRBV9 and TRBJ2-5, with D unresolved. The CDR3 has 14 amino acids. CDR1 is SGDLS and CDR2 is YYNGEE in the germline V gene. Trimming pared 3 bases from V and 11 bases from J, leaving 20 bases between. CDR3 coding DNA: TGTGCCAGCAGCGCAAGAGGCCAGGTCGGTGAGCAGTACTTC. This encodes CASSARGQVGEQYF.

This clonotype was observed a handful of times. V is TRBV7-9 and J is TRBJ2-3; 9 bases line up with TRBD1. The CDR3 has 16 residues. J gave up 1 base and V 5 bases, and 7 bases lay outside the gene matches. Germline V gene sequence: CDR1 SEHNR, CDR2 FQNEAQ (reference sequence). The chain's CDR3 is CASSEYGTGRTDTQYF. CDR3 bases: TGTGCCAGCAGCGAGTACGGGACAGGGCGCACAGATACGCAGTATTTT. Filled out from reference TRBV7-9 and TRBJ2-3, the complete variable domain reads DTGVSQNPRHKITKRGQNVTFRCDPISEHNRLYWYRQTLGQGPEFLTYFQNEAQLEKSRLLSDRFSAERPKGSFSTLEIQRTEQGDSAMYLCASSEYGTGRTDTQYFGPGTRLTVL.